Listed here are 15 T cell receptor beta chains from one sample, sequenced in a study of T cells after yellow fever vaccination. TCRdb reprocessed the 5' RACE reads via MiXCR and lists one record per CDR3 protein. The table lists about 20,000 distinct CDR3 sequences, 5.2% of them singletons. Sequencing used PBMCs, either bulk or a sorted T-cell subset (CD4+, CD8+, memory, or dextramer-sorted; not recorded which), obtained more than 40 days after the first yellow fever vaccination. These receptors all stem from a young man who received the YFV17D yellow fever vaccine.

In this sample, this clonotype turned up many times. CDR3 bases: TGTGCCAGCACCCCTGCAGCGAACACTGAAGCTTTCTTT. Amino acid sequence: CASTPAANTEAFF. The rearrangement uses TRBV14 and TRBJ1-1; D is undetermined. CDR3 length equals 13 residues. Trimming removed 7 bases at V and 1 base at J, with 10 bases between. Germline CDR1 reads SGHDN; CDR2 reads FVKESK.

This clonotype was seen repeatedly, ten times or more. V gene TRBV10-3 combines with J gene TRBJ1-5; D is perhaps TRBD1 (5 bases). V gave up 8 bases and J gave up 7 bases, with 12 bases separating them. The CDR3 is 12 residues long. The germline V gene encodes CDR1 ENHRY and CDR2 SYGVKD. The DNA for the CDR3 is TGTGCCATCGGGCAGGGTGGCCAGCCCCAGCATTTT. Protein product: CAIGQGGQPQHF.

A few counts support this clonotype. The gene calls are TRBV29-1 and TRBJ1-2; tentative D call: TRBD1 (5 bases). Germline V gene sequence: CDR1 SQVTM, CDR2 ANQGSEA. V gave up 4 bases and J gave up 4 bases, with 13 bases separating them. The CDR3 runs 13 residues. The CDR3 region is CSVGMTQGYGYTF. CDR3 coding DNA: TGCAGCGTTGGAATGACCCAGGGCTATGGCTACACCTTC.

This clonotype was seen repeatedly, ten times or more. V and J are TRBV29-1 and TRBJ2-6, with 7 bases that match TRBD2. Germline-derived CDR1 and CDR2 are SQVTM and ANQGSEA. The J segment lost 1 base and the V segment lost 7 bases, leaving 7 bases of the junction unmatched. This CDR3 is built from 15 residues. The CDR3 bases are TGCAGCGCAAATGGACTAGTGTCTGGGGCCAACGTCCTGACTTTC. It specifies CSANGLVSGANVLTF.

With regard to this clonotype: A much larger clone lies one base from this, so it may be a read error. The chain couples TRBV5-4 to TRBJ1-2; D unclear. The CDR3 runs to 15 residues. Germline lookup yields CDR1 SGHNT and CDR2 YYREEE (reference sequence). CDR3 sequence reads: CASSLGSLPKYGYTF. The CDR3 DNA sequence: TGTGCCAGCAGCTTGGGAAGCCTCCCTAAATATGGCTACACCTTC.

This clonotype was detected many times. The chain carries TRBV7-3 and TRBJ2-5, with no clear D. Germline V gives CDR1 SGHTA, CDR2 FQGTGA. Trimming cost V 2 bases and J 2 bases, with 12 bases left between them. The CDR3 contains 15 residues. CDR3 coding DNA: TGTGCCAGCAGCTTATCTAGGGCCACTCAAGAGACCCAGTACTTC. Its translation is CASSLSRATQETQYF.

This clonotype was seen ten or more times. V usage is TRBV6-5 and J usage is TRBJ1-5; 7 nucleotides align to TRBD1. The CDR3 has 14 residues. The V and J ends lost 6 bases and 3 bases, in that order; junction bases with no gene match: 5. CDR1 and CDR2 from the germline V gene are MNHEY and SVGAGI. The CDR3 loop reads CASRSGTDNQPQHF. The CDR3 bases are TGTGCCAGCAGGTCCGGGACAGACAATCAGCCCCAGCATTTT.

This clonotype was detected many times. V gene TRBV18 combines with J gene TRBJ1-1; D not certain. Trimming removed 3 bases at V and 1 base at J, with 9 bases between. CDR1 and CDR2 (germline): KGHSH, LQKENI. There are 14 residues in the CDR3. The CDR3 DNA follows: TGTGCCAGCTCACCGCCCAGTAAGAACACTGAAGCTTTCTTT. Its translation: CASSPPSKNTEAFF.

This clonotype was detected ten times or more. The CDR3 nucleotides read TGTGCCAGCACCTTTAATGGGGGGCGGAAACAAGAGACCCAGTACTTC. It codes for CASTFNGGRKQETQYF. V usage is TRBV7-2 and J usage is TRBJ2-5; D may be TRBD1 or TRBD2 (6 bases each). The CDR3 is 16 residues long. From germline, CDR1 is SGHTA and CDR2 FQGNSA. V was trimmed by 7 bases and J by 2 bases, leaving 20 bases between them. Supplemented by reference TRBV7-2 and TRBJ2-5, the full variable domain reads GAGVSQSPSNKVTEKGKDVELRCDPISGHTALYWYRQSLGQGLEFLIYFQGNSAPDKSGLPSDRFSAERTGGSVSTLTIQRTQQEDSAVYLCASTFNGGRKQETQYFGPGTRLLVL.

The table lists this clonotype with many counts. The chain links TRBV7-2 to TRBJ2-5; D gene unclear. V was clipped by 5 bases and J by 0 bases, with 13 bases between them. The CDR3 contains 15 residues. The germline V gene encodes CDR1 SGHTA and CDR2 FQGNSA. CDR3 DNA: TGTGCCAGCAGCCTCTATGTAGACTACCAAGAGACCCAGTACTTC. Translated: CASSLYVDYQETQYF.

This clonotype was counted at least ten times. This chain links TRBV20-1 with TRBJ2-1, with a weak D call TRBD2 (5 bases). Trimming took 3 bases from V and 10 from J, leaving 13 bases between them. CDR1 and CDR2 from the germline V gene are DFQATT and SNEGSKA (reference sequence). The CDR3 is made up of 12 amino acids. The DNA of the CDR3 is TGCAGTGCTAGGACCCGGGGTTGGGAGCAGTTCTTC. Its translation is CSARTRGWEQFF.

Many counts were recorded for this clonotype. The chain employs TRBV11-3 and TRBJ2-2; D is ambiguous. The germline V gene has CDR1 SGHNT and CDR2 YENEEA. The CDR3 is made up of 13 amino acids. The germline V and J ends were trimmed by 2 bases and 1 base, with 2 bases remaining between them. In nucleotides, the CDR3 is TGTGCCAGCAGCTTAAGGAACACCGGGGAGCTGTTTTTT. It encodes CASSLRNTGELFF.

This clonotype showed up many times. The V call is TRBV5-6, the J call TRBJ1-1; the D is unclear. This CDR3 comprises 14 residues. Germline assignment: CDR1 SGHDT and CDR2 YYEEEE. V lost 0 bases to trimming and J lost 1 base, with 7 bases between them. CDR3 sequence reads: CASSLGPTNTEAFF. CDR3 nucleotide sequence: TGTGCCAGCAGCTTGGGGCCCACGAACACTGAAGCTTTCTTT. Based on the CDR3 plus reference TRBV5-6 and TRBJ1-1, the full variable domain is DAGVTQSPTHLIKTRGQQVTLRCSPKSGHDTVSWYQQALGQGPQFIFQYYEEEERQRGNFPDRFSGHQFPNYSSELNVNALLLGDSALYLCASSLGPTNTEAFFGQGTRLTVV.

This clonotype came up many times. The chain has TRBV5-4 and TRBJ1-4; 9 bases match TRBD1. Germline V gene data show CDR1 as SGHNT and CDR2 as YYREEE (reference sequence). With 2 bases clipped from V and 7 bases from J, the junction kept 6 bases outside the gene matches. CDR3 length: 15 amino acids. The CDR3 loop is CASSLTGGGVEKLFF. CDR3 nucleotide sequence: TGTGCCAGCAGCTTAACAGGGGGCGGTGTTGAAAAACTGTTTTTT.

Details on this clonotype: A clone one base away is much larger, so this may be a read error. The chain recombines TRBV11-1 with TRBJ2-3; possibly TRBD2 for D (5 bases). The germline V gene has CDR1 SGHAT and CDR2 FQDESV (reference sequence). This CDR3 has 16 residues. This CDR3 reads CVSSFRSAGKTDTQYF. The CDR3 DNA sequence: TGTGTCAGCAGCTTCCGGAGCGCGGGCAAAACAGATACGCAGTATTTT.